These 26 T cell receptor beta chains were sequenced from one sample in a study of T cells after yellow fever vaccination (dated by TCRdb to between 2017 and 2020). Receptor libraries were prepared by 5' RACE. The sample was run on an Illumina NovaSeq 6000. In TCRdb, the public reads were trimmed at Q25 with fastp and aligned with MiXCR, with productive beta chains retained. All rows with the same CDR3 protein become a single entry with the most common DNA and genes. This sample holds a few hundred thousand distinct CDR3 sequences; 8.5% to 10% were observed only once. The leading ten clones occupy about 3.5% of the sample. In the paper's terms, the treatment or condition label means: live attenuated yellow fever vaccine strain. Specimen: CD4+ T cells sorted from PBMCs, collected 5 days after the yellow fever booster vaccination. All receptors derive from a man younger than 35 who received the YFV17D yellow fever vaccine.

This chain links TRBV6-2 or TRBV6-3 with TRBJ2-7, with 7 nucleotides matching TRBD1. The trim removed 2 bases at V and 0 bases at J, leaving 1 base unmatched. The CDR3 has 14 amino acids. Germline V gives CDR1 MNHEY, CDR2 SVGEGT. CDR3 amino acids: CASSYGQVSYEQYV. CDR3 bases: TGTGCCAGCAGTTACGGACAGGTCTCCTACGAGCAGTACGTC.

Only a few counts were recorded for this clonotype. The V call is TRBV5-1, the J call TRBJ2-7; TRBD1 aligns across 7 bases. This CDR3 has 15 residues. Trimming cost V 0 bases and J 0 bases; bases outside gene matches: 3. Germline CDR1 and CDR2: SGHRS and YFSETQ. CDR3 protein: CASSLDRGSSYEQYV. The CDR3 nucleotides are TGCGCCAGCAGCTTGGACAGGGGTAGCTCCTACGAGCAGTACGTC.

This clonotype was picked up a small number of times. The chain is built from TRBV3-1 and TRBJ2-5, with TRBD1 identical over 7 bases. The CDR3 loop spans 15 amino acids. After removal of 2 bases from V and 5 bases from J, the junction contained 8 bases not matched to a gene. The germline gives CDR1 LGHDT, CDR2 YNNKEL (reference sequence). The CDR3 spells CASSQSGGMWETQYF. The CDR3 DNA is TGTGCCAGCAGCCAATCAGGGGGAATGTGGGAGACCCAGTACTTC.

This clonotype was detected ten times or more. CDR3 coding DNA: TGTGCCAGCAGCTTCAGGGAGTACTATGGCTACACCTTC. This gives the protein CASSFREYYGYTF. The V call is TRBV7-9, the J call TRBJ1-2; the D gene is possibly TRBD1 (5 bases). V shed 3 bases and J shed 3 bases, with 8 bases lying between them. The V gene's germline CDR1 is SEHNR and CDR2 FQNEAQ (reference sequence). This CDR3 spans 13 amino acids.

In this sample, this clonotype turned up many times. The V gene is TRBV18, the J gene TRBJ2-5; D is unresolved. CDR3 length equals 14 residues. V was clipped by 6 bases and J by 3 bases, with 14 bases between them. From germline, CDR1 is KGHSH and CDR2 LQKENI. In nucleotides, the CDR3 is TGTGCCAGCTCGACGACAAATCCTGAAGAGACCCAGTACTTC. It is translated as CASSTTNPEETQYF.

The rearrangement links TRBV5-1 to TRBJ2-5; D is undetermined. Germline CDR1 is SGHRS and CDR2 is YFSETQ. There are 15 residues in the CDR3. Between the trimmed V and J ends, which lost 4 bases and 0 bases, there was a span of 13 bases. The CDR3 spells CASSLSSAYQETQYF. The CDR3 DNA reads TGCGCCAGCAGCCTGTCCTCGGCGTACCAAGAGACCCAGTACTTC.

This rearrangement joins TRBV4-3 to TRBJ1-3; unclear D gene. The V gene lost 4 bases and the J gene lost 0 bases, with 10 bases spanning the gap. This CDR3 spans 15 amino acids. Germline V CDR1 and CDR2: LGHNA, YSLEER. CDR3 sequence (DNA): TGCGCCAGCAGCCTTTATCGGATCTCTGGAAACACCATATATTTT. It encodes CASSLYRISGNTIYF.

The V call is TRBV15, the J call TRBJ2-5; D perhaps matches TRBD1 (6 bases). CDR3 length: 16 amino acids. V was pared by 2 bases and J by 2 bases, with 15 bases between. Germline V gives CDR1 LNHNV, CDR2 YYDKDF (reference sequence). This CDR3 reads CATSRNKAQGQETQYF. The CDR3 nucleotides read TGTGCCACCAGCAGAAACAAAGCTCAGGGGCAAGAGACCCAGTACTTC.

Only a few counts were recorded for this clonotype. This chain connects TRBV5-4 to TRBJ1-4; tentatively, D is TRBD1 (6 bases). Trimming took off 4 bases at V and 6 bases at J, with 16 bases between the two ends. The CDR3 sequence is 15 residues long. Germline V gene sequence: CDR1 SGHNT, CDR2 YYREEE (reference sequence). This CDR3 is CASSAPTGSDEKLFF. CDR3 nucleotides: TGTGCCAGCAGCGCTCCAACAGGGTCGGATGAAAAACTGTTTTTT.

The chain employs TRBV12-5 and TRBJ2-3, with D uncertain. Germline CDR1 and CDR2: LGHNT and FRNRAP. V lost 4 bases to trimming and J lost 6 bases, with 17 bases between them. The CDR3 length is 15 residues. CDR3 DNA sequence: TGTGCTAGTGGTTCCGGCCGTACTATTCTGGATACGCAGTATTTT. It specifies CASGSGRTILDTQYF.

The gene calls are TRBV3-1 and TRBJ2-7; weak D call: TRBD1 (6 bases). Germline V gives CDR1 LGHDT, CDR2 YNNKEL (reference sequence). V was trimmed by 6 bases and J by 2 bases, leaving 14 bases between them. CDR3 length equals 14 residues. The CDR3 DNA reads TGTGCCAGCAGGGCGTCGGACAGACCCTACGAGCAGTACTTC. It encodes CASRASDRPYEQYF.

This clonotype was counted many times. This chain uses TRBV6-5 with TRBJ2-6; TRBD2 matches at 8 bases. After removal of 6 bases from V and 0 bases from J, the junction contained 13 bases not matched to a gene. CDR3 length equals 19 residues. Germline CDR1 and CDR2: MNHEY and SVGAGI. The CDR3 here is CASSLFPAGVPSGANVLTF. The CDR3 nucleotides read TGTGCCAGCAGCCTCTTCCCAGCGGGGGTTCCCTCTGGGGCCAACGTCCTGACTTTC.

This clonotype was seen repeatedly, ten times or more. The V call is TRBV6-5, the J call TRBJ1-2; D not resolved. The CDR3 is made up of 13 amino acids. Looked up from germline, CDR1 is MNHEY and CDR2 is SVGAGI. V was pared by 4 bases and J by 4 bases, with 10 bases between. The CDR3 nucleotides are TGTGCCAGCAGTTCGCGGACGGCCTATGGCTACACCTTC. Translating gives CASSSRTAYGYTF.

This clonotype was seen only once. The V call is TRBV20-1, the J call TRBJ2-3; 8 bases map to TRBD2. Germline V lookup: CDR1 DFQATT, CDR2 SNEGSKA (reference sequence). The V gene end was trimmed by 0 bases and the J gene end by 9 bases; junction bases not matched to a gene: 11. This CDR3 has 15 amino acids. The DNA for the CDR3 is TGCAGTGCTAGAGAACCCGGGACTAGGGCCGCGACGCAGTATTTT. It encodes CSAREPGTRAATQYF.

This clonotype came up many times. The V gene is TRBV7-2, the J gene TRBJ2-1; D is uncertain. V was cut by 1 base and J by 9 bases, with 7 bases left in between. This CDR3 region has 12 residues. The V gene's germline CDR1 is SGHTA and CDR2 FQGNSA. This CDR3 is CASSLDGSEQFF. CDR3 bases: TGTGCCAGCAGCTTAGATGGTAGTGAGCAGTTCTTC.

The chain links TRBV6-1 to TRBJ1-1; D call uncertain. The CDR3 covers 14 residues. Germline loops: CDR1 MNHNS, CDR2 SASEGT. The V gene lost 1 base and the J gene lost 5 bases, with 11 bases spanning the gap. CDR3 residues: CASSEGGDRTEAFF. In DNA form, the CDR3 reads TGTGCCAGCAGTGAAGGGGGAGATCGGACTGAAGCTTTCTTT.

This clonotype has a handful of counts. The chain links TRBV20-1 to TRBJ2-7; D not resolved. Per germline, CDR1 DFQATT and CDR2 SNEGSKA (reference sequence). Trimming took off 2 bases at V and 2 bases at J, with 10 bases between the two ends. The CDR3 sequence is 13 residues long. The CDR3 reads CSARSVLAYEQYF. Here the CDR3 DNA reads TGCAGTGCTAGATCCGTCCTGGCCTACGAGCAGTACTTC.

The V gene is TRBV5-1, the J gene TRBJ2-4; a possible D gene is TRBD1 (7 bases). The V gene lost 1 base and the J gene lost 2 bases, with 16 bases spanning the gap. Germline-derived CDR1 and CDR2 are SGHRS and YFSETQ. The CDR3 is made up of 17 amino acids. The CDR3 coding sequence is TGCGCCAGCAGCTTGCCTGAGGCAGGGGGGACCAAAAACATTCAGTACTTC. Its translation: CASSLPEAGGTKNIQYF.

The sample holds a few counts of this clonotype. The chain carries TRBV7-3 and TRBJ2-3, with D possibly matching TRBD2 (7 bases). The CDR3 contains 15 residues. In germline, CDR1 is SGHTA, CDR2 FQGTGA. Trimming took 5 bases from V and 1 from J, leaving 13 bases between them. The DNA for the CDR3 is TGTGCCAGCAGCGCAAGGGGGGGGGGCACAGATACGCAGTATTTT. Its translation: CASSARGGGTDTQYF.

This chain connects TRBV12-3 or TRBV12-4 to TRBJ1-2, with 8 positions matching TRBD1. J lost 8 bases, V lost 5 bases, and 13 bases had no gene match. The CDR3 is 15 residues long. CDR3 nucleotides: TGTGCCAGCAGTCCCCGACAGGGGCTGGGGGGCGGCTACACCTTC. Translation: CASSPRQGLGGGYTF.

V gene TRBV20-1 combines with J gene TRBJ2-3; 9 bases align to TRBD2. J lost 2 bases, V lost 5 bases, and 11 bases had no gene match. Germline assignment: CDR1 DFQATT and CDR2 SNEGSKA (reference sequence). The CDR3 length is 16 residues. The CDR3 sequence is CSACVPAGGITDTQYF. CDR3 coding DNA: TGCAGTGCTTGCGTCCCAGCGGGGGGCATCACAGATACGCAGTATTTT.

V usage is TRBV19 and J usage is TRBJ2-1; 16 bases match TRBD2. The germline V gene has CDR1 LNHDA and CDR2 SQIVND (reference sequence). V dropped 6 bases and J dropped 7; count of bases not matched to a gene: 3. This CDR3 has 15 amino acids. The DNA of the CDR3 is TGTGCCAGTAGACAGGGACTAGCGGGGGGGAATGAGCAGTTCTTC. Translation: CASRQGLAGGNEQFF. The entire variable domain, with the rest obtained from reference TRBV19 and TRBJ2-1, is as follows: DGGITQSPKYLFRKEGQNVTLSCEQNLNHDAMYWYRQDPGQGLRLIYYSQIVNDFQKGDIAEGYSVSREKKESFPLTVTSAQKNPTAFYLCASRQGLAGGNEQFFGPGTRLTVL.

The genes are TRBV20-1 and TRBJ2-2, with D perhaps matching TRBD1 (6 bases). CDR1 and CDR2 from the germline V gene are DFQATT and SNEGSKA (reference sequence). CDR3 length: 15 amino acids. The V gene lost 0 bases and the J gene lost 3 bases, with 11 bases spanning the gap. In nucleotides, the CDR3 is TGCAGTGCTAGAGAAGGGGGACACTACACCGGGGAGCTGTTTTTT. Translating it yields CSAREGGHYTGELFF.

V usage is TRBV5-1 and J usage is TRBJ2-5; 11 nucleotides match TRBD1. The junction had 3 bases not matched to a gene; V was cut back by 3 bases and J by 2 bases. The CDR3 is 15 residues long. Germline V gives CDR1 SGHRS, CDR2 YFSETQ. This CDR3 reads CASSSRDRGQETQYF. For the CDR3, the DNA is TGCGCCAGCAGCTCCCGGGACAGGGGGCAAGAGACCCAGTACTTC.

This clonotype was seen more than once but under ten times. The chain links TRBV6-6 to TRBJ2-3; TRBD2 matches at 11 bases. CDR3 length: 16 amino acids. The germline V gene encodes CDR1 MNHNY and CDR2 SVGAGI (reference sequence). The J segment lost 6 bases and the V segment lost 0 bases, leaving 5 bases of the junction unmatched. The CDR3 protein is CASSYSSSGGADTQYF. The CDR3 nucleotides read TGTGCCAGCAGTTACTCGAGTAGCGGGGGGGCCGATACGCAGTATTTT.

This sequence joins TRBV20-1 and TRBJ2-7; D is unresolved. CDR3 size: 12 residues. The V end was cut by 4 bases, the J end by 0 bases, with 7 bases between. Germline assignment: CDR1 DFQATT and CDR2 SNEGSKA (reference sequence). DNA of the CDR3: TGCAGTGCTATACTGAGCTCCTACGAGCAGTACTTC. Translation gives CSAILSSYEQYF.